The source of this T cell receptor beta chain is a study of T cells in Graves' hyperthyroidism and ophthalmopathy. RNA transcripts provided the source from which TCR beta CDR3 regions were amplified. The primer set for the first-round RT-PCR of the TCR CDR3 was HTBI. TCRdb ran MiXCR on the multiplex PCR reads and lists one entry per CDR3 protein. The sample consists of approximately 520,000 distinct CDR3 sequences, approximately 25% of them appearing once. Exclusions: uncontrolled infection, other autoimmune disease, pregnancy, lactation. This clonotype was seen many times. This clonotype was sampled from a woman aged 30 to 39 with Graves' ophthalmopathy. Sequencing was carried out using blood.

This CDR3 reads CSVLGGGQETQYF. DNA for the CDR3: TGCAGCGTTCTCGGCGGGGGGCAAGAGACCCAGTACTTC. The chain uses TRBV29-1 and TRBJ2-5, with TRBD2 identical over 8 bases. V lost 5 bases and J lost 2; bases outside the gene matches: 4. The germline V gene has CDR1 SQVTM and CDR2 ANQGSEA. CDR3 length: 13 amino acids.